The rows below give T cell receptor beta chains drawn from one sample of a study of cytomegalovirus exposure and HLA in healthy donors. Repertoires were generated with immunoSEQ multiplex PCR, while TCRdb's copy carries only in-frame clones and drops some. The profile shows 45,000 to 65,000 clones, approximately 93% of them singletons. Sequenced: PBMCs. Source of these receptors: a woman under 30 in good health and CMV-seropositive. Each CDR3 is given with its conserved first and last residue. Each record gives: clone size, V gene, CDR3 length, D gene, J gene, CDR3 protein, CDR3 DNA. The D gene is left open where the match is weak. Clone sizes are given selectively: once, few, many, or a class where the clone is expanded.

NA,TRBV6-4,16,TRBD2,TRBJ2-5,CASSVVGASGQETQYF,TGTGCCAGCAGTGTAGTTGGGGCTAGCGGACAAGAGACCCAGTACTTC
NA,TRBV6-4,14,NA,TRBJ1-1,CASSEIYRGTEAFF,TGTGCCAGCAGTGAAATCTACCGGGGCACTGAAGCTTTCTTT
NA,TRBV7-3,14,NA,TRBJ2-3,CASSKGHSTDTQYF,TGTGCCAGCAGCAAGGGACATAGCACAGATACGCAGTATTTT
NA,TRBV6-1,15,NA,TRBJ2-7,CASRSLTGQRGEQYF,TGTGCCAGCAGGAGTTTGACAGGCCAACGGGGCGAGCAGTACTTC
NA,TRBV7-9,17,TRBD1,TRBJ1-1,CASSLGQGRIANTEAFF,TGTGCCAGCAGCCTAGGACAGGGTCGAATTGCGAACACTGAAGCTTTCTTT
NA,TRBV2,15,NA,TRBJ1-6,CASSAELTYNSPLHF,TGTGCCAGCAGTGCGGAGCTGACCTATAATTCACCCCTCCACTTT
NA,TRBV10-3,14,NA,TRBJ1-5,CAISESGVNQPQHF,TGTGCCATCAGTGAGTCAGGGGTTAATCAGCCCCAGCATTTT
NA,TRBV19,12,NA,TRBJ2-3,CASSPTRDTQYF,TGTGCCAGTAGTCCAACAAGAGATACGCAGTATTTT
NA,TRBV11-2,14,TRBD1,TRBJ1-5,CASSLAGGGQPQHF,TGTGCCAGCAGCTTAGCAGGGGGTGGTCAGCCCCAGCATTTT
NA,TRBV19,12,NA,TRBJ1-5,CASSPLNQPQHF,TGTGCCAGTAGTCCCTTAAATCAGCCCCAGCATTTT
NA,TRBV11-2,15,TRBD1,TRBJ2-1,CASRRIQGRRNEQFF,TGTGCCAGCAGACGAATACAGGGGCGAAGGAATGAGCAGTTCTTC
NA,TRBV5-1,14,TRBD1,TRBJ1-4,CASSLATGMEKLFF,TGCGCCAGCAGCCTAGCGACAGGGATGGAAAAACTGTTTTTT
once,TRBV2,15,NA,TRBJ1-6,CASSEDMGYNSPLHF,TGTGCCAGCAGTGAGGACATGGGATATAATTCACCCCTCCACTTT
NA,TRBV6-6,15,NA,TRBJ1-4,CASSYEARGNEKLFF,TGTGCCAGCAGTTACGAGGCTCGGGGGAATGAAAAACTGTTTTTT
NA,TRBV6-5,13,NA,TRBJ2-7,CASSRQRTYEQYF,TGTGCCAGCAGCAGACAGAGAACCTACGAGCAGTACTTC
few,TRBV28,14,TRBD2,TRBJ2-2,CATGLAKNTGELFF,TGTGCCACGGGACTAGCTAAGAACACCGGGGAGCTGTTTTTT
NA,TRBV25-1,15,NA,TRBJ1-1,CASSEAGRSDTEAFF,TGTGCCAGCAGTGAGGCAGGGAGGTCGGATACTGAAGCTTTCTTT
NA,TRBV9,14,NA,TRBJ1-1,CASSVEALNTEAFF,TGTGCCAGCAGCGTTGAGGCATTGAACACTGAAGCTTTCTTT
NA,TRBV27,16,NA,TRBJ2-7,CASSLSGRPQVGEQYF,TGTGCCAGCAGTCTGAGTGGGCGTCCTCAGGTTGGCGAGCAGTACTTC
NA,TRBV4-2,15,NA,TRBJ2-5,CASSQGQGQRETQYF,TGTGCCAGCAGCCAAGGGCAGGGTCAACGGGAGACCCAGTACTTC
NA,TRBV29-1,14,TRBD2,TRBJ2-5,CSARGGPAPETQYF,TGCAGCGCCCGGGGGGGCCCTGCCCCAGAGACCCAGTACTTC
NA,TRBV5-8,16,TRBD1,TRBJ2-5,CASSFGQGRDQETQYF,TGTGCCAGCAGCTTCGGACAGGGAAGGGACCAAGAGACCCAGTACTTC
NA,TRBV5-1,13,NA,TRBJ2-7,CASSFTGSDEQYF,TGCGCCAGCAGCTTCACAGGGTCTGATGAGCAGTACTTC
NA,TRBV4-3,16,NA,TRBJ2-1,CASSPGLQIFGWEQFF,TGCGCCAGCAGCCCGGGATTGCAGATTTTTGGTTGGGAGCAGTTCTTC
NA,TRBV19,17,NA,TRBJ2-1,CASSTGEGGAIYNEQFF,TGTGCCAGTAGTACAGGGGAGGGGGGGGCAATATACAATGAGCAGTTCTTC
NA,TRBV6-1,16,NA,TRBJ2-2,CASSGMTRVNTGELFF,TGTGCCAGCAGTGGCATGACTCGGGTAAACACCGGGGAGCTGTTTTTT
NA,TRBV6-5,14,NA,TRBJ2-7,CASSYPGVSYEQYF,TGTGCCAGCAGTTATCCCGGTGTTTCCTACGAGCAGTACTTC
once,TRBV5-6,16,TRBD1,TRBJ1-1,CASSPRQGLGNTEAFF,TGTGCCAGCAGCCCGCGACAGGGGTTGGGGAACACTGAAGCTTTCTTT
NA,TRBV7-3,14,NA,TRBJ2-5,CASSFGGARETQYF,TGTGCCAGCAGCTTTGGGGGGGCCCGTGAGACCCAGTACTTC
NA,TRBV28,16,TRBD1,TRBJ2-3,CASSQTRDRGTDTQYF,TGTGCCAGCAGTCAAACAAGGGACAGGGGAACAGATACGCAGTATTTT
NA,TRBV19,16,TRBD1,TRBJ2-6,CASSVQGASGANVLTF,TGTGCCAGTAGTGTACAGGGGGCCTCCGGGGCCAACGTCCTGACTTTC
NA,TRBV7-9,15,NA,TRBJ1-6,CASSHSGGLNSPLHF,TGTGCCAGCAGCCACTCAGGTGGACTAAATTCACCCCTCCACTTT
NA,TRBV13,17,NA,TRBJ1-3,CASSLGRGVKSGNTIYF,TGTGCCAGCAGCTTAGGGCGGGGGGTGAAGTCTGGAAACACCATATATTTT
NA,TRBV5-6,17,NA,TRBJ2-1,CASRVAAGFSYSGEQFF,TGTGCCAGCAGGGTTGCCGCAGGGTTTTCCTATTCCGGTGAGCAGTTCTTC
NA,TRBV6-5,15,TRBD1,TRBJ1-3,CASSSNRGVGNTIYF,TGTGCCAGCAGTTCCAACAGGGGAGTAGGAAACACCATATATTTT